Below, 8 T cell receptor beta chains from the same sample are listed, as sequenced in a study of cytomegalovirus exposure and HLA in healthy donors. Method: immunoSEQ multiplex PCR; TCRdb's copy keeps in-frame clones and lacks some. The data hold 95,000 to 150,000 clones, with roughly nine tenths observed a single time. The material sequenced was PBMCs. All receptors derive from a woman younger than 30 in good health and CMV-seronegative.

This clone appeared a single time. The chain carries TRBV7-8 and TRBJ2-3; TRBD2 aligns across 12 bases. CDR1 is SGHVS, CDR2 FQNEAQ, per germline. Losses at the gene ends were 2 bases for V and 2 bases for J; bases not matched to a gene: 8. There are 18 residues in the CDR3. DNA of the CDR3: TGTGCCAGCAGCTTACCTAGCGGGAGGGCCGAATTCACAGATACGCAGTATTTT. Encoded protein: CASSLPSGRAEFTDTQYF.

J is TRBJ2-3 and V is TRBV6-5; 8 bases line up with TRBD1. Germline V CDR1 and CDR2: MNHEY, SVGAGI. The CDR3 has 15 residues. Losses at the gene ends were 6 bases for V and 6 bases for J; bases not matched to a gene: 11. This CDR3 reads CASRPQGEGIDTQYF. CDR3 sequence (DNA): TGTGCCAGCAGGCCACAGGGGGAAGGTATTGATACGCAGTATTTT.

This chain uses TRBV29-1 with TRBJ1-3; D gene ambiguous. In germline, CDR1 is SQVTM, CDR2 ANQGSEA. The CDR3 loop spans 13 amino acids. V was pared by 4 bases and J by 4 bases, with 11 bases between. The CDR3 bases are TGCAGCGTTGTCCAACAGTACGGAAACACCATATATTTT. Protein: CSVVQQYGNTIYF.

V gene TRBV6-6 combines with J gene TRBJ1-5, with 11 bases fitting TRBD1. Germline V gives CDR1 MNHNY, CDR2 SVGAGI (reference sequence). The length of the CDR3 is 13 residues. The V and J ends lost 10 bases and 6 bases, in that order; junction bases with no gene match: 5. CDR3 amino acids: CATGTGGIQPQHF. CDR3 DNA sequence: TGTGCCACCGGGACAGGGGGAATTCAGCCCCAGCATTTT.

The chain links TRBV6-5 to TRBJ2-1; 13 nucleotides align to TRBD2. The germline V gene has CDR1 MNHEY and CDR2 SVGAGI. J lost 3 bases, V lost 6 bases, and 2 bases had no gene match. This CDR3 is built from 15 residues. The CDR3 spells CASRRTSGGYNEQFF. CDR3 DNA: TGTGCCAGCAGGAGGACTAGCGGGGGCTACAATGAGCAGTTCTTC.

The rearrangement uses TRBV5-6 and TRBJ1-4; 10 bases fit TRBD1. V dropped 7 bases and J dropped 7; count of bases not matched to a gene: 13. Germline CDR1 reads SGHDT; CDR2 reads YYEEEE. The CDR3 runs to 16 residues. The CDR3: CASGTLTGGTGEKLFF. The CDR3 coding sequence is TGTGCCAGCGGAACACTGACAGGGGGCACTGGTGAAAAACTGTTTTTT. The full variable domain, rest sourced from reference TRBV5-6 and TRBJ1-4, is DAGVTQSPTHLIKTRGQQVTLRCSPKSGHDTVSWYQQALGQGPQFIFQYYEEEERQRGNFPDRFSGHQFPNYSSELNVNALLLGDSALYLCASGTLTGGTGEKLFFGSGTQLSVL.

This clone showed up just a few times. The gene calls are TRBV18 and TRBJ2-7, with D possibly matching TRBD2 (5 bases). Trimming left V 6 bases short and J 0 bases short, with 18 bases between. Germline-derived CDR1 and CDR2 are KGHSH and LQKENI. The CDR3 is 16 amino acids. CDR3 protein: CASSRRPLATSYEQYF. The CDR3 nucleotides are TGTGCCAGCTCCCGTAGACCTTTAGCGACCTCCTACGAGCAGTACTTC.

The genes are TRBV5-6 and TRBJ2-3, with 11 positions matching TRBD2. The germline gives CDR1 SGHDT, CDR2 YYEEEE. Unmatched junction bases numbered 5, after V lost 4 bases and J lost 4 bases. This CDR3 is 15 amino acids long. The CDR3, as DNA: TGTGCCAGCAGCCCAGGTAGCGGGGGGGCAGATACGCAGTATTTT. Amino acid sequence: CASSPGSGGADTQYF.